This entry describes one T cell receptor beta chain. Its antigen is not identified. 5'RACE template switching with UMIs generated TCR beta cDNA. Following a re-call of the 5' RACE reads, TCRdb has one entry per CDR3 protein and lacks DNA. Its table records about 260,000 distinct CDR3 sequences. The germline gives CDR1 LGHNA, CDR2 YSLEER. The CDR3 length is 18 residues. The data derive from a study of T cells expressing NK-cell markers. Study-level background: It was from sorted CD3+CD56+NKG2C+, CD3+CD56+NKG2C- and CD3+CD56-NKG2C+ T cells that TCR beta repertoires came.

Study-wide results and caveats: In several donors, dominant clonotypes made up about 28.3-65% of CD3+CD56-NKG2C+ cells. As a fraction of CD8+ T cells, dominant NKG2C+ clonotypes reached roughly 1.0-7.0% in 5 or 6 donors.

This clonotype was obtained from a man aged 18 to 29 in good health. Sequencing was done on a sample of blood T cells: a sorted CD56 or NKG2C T cell subset, CD4+ or CD8+ T cells, or bulk PBMC T cells (not recorded which). The chain uses TRBV4-3 and TRBJ2-1; absent DNA, TCRdb's TRBD2 call cannot be checked. CDR3 loop: CASSQSRGAGPSYNEQFF.